Listed here are 32 T cell receptor beta chains from one sample, sequenced in a study of Ad26.COV2.S vaccination and SARS-CoV-2 variants. The method was immunoSEQ multiplex PCR; TCRdb's version includes in-frame clones alone and lacks a portion of them. The table records 440,000 or so clones, 70% to 90% of them present only once. Regarding treatment: some 20 received Ad26.COV2.S at low or high dose, single or two shots; 5 received placebo; per-sample allocation not given. All samples were drawn on day 63, counting from the first vaccine or placebo injection. The sequences come from peripheral blood, collected in a trial of Ad26.COV2.S vaccine versus placebo. These receptors all come from a person aged 18 to 65 who received the Ad26.COV2.S COVID-19 vaccine or a placebo.

The chain employs TRBV6-5 and TRBJ2-5, with 8 bases fitting TRBD1. CDR3 length equals 15 residues. Unmatched junction bases numbered 9, after V lost 4 bases and J lost 5 bases. From germline, CDR1 is MNHEY and CDR2 SVGAGI. This CDR3 reads CASSSIQGVRETQYF. CDR3 nucleotide sequence: TGTGCCAGCAGTTCAATACAGGGGGTGCGTGAGACCCAGTACTTC.

The J gene is TRBJ2-7, the V gene TRBV29-1; TRBD2 matches 7 bases. V lost 6 bases and J lost 3; bases outside the gene matches: 14. This CDR3 has 15 amino acids. Germline assignment: CDR1 SQVTM and CDR2 ANQGSEA. CDR3 nucleotides: TGCAGCGTCCAAGGGTGGGGGGGAGATATCTACGAGCAGTACTTC. It yields the protein CSVQGWGGDIYEQYF.

V and J are TRBV2 and TRBJ2-3; possibly TRBD2 for D (6 bases). CDR3 length: 14 residues. The V end lost 3 bases, the J end lost 3 bases, and 10 bases lay between the germline ends. The germline CDR1 and CDR2 sequences are SNHLY and FYNNEI. The DNA of the CDR3 is TGTGCCAGCAGTGAGGAGGGTATGACAGATACGCAGTATTTT. Translation gives CASSEEGMTDTQYF.

The chain combines TRBV9 with TRBJ2-3; 11 bases are a match to TRBD2. This CDR3 is 15 amino acids long. Unmatched junction bases numbered 6, after V lost 4 bases and J lost 5 bases. Germline CDR1 reads SGDLS; CDR2 reads YYNGEE. As DNA, the CDR3 is TGTGCCAGCAGCACTCGTGGGACTAGCGGAGATACGCAGTATTTT. It specifies CASSTRGTSGDTQYF.

J is TRBJ2-7 and V is TRBV2; unclear D gene. This CDR3 comprises 11 residues. V lost 6 bases to trimming and J lost 4 bases, with 7 bases between them. Germline V CDR1 and CDR2: SNHLY, FYNNEI. In DNA, the CDR3 is TGTGCCAGCAGCGTGGAGTACGAGCAGTACTTC. It codes for CASSVEYEQYF. Full variable domain (remainder filled in from reference TRBV2 and TRBJ2-7): EPEVTQTPSHQVTQMGQEVILRCVPISNHLYFYWYRQILGQKVEFLVSFYNNEISEKSEIFDDQFSVERPDGSNFTLKIRSTKLEDSAMYFCASSVEYEQYFGPGTRLTVT.

This sequence joins TRBV3-1 (or the pseudogene TRBV3-2) and TRBJ1-2; no clear D gene. The V gene lost 4 bases and the J gene lost 8 bases, with 14 bases spanning the gap. The CDR3 sequence is 13 residues long. The germline gives CDR1 LGHDT, CDR2 YNNKEL (reference sequence). CDR3 coding DNA: TGTGCCAGCAGCCTTTGGACCGACCCCGGCTACACCTTC. Its translation is CASSLWTDPGYTF.

This clone was seen only once. This chain links TRBV15 with TRBJ1-2, with 10 bases that match TRBD1. Germline V gives CDR1 LNHNV, CDR2 YYDKDF (reference sequence). CDR3 length: 14 residues. After removal of 5 bases from V and 7 bases from J, the junction contained 7 bases not matched to a gene. CDR3 amino acids: CATSERQGARGYTF. The CDR3 region has the DNA TGTGCCACCAGCGAGAGACAGGGGGCACGTGGCTACACCTTC.

V usage is TRBV7-2 and J usage is TRBJ1-6, with no clear D. Germline-derived CDR1 and CDR2 are SGHTA and FQGNSA. V was cut by 1 base and J by 9 bases, with 10 bases left in between. CDR3 size: 14 residues. The CDR3 here is CASSLGQWISPLHF. In nucleotides, the CDR3 is TGTGCCAGCAGCTTAGGGCAGTGGATTTCACCCCTCCACTTT.

The V call is TRBV6-5, the J call TRBJ2-3; D is undetermined. Germline V gene lookup returns CDR1 MNHEY and CDR2 SVGAGI. Trimming pared 6 bases from V and 4 bases from J, leaving 11 bases between. CDR3 length equals 13 residues. This CDR3 is CASRQVGPDTQYF. CDR3 DNA sequence: TGTGCCAGCAGGCAGGTAGGACCAGATACGCAGTATTTT.

The chain links TRBV6-5 to TRBJ1-6; 7 nucleotides match TRBD1. Germline V gene data show CDR1 as MNHEY and CDR2 as SVGAGI. The CDR3 covers 13 residues. V shed 7 bases and J 10 bases; nucleotides not matched to a gene: 7. DNA for the CDR3: TGTGCCAGCACCGACAGGGTTTACTCACCCCTCCACTTT. It translates to CASTDRVYSPLHF.

CDR3 nucleotide sequence: TGTGCCAGCAGCTCCCCGGGGTTCTACGAGCAGTACTTC. Translated: CASSSPGFYEQYF. This chain joins TRBV7-8 and TRBJ2-7; D perhaps matches TRBD2 (5 bases). V was cut by 4 bases and J by 3 bases, with 10 bases left in between. Germline-derived CDR1 and CDR2 are SGHVS and FQNEAQ. CDR3 length: 13 amino acids.

The chain uses TRBV28 and TRBJ2-1; 7 bases match TRBD2. Germline trimming cut 10 bases from V and 11 bases from J; bases unmatched to any gene: 20. Germline CDR1 reads MDHEN; CDR2 reads SYDVKM. CDR3 size: 15 residues. The CDR3 here is CAISPPGLAVWQQFF. In nucleotides, the CDR3 is TGTGCCATCTCGCCTCCAGGGCTAGCGGTTTGGCAGCAGTTCTTC.

This clone was recorded a few times. This chain joins TRBV29-1 and TRBJ1-5, with a weak D call TRBD1 (6 bases). CDR3 length: 14 residues. With 6 bases removed from V and 3 bases from J, the gap between germline ends came to 15 bases. Germline V gene lookup returns CDR1 SQVTM and CDR2 ANQGSEA. The CDR3 nucleotides are TGCAGCGTGCGCACAGGGAGCCTCAATCAGCCCCAGCATTTT. The encoded protein is CSVRTGSLNQPQHF.

CDR3 coding DNA: TGTGCCAGCTCACCATACAGGGACGAGAGGGAGCAGTACTTC. It translates to CASSPYRDEREQYF. The V call is TRBV18, the J call TRBJ2-7, with a tentative D call TRBD1 (6 bases). Germline CDR1 and CDR2: KGHSH and LQKENI. The CDR3 contains 14 residues. The ends were cut back, 2 bases at V and 7 bases at J, with 15 bases in the middle. The complete variable domain, with remaining parts taken from reference TRBV18 and TRBJ2-7, reads NAGVMQNPRHLVRRRGQEARLRCSPMKGHSHVYWYRQLPEEGLKFMVYLQKENIIDESGMPKERFSAEFPKEGPSILRIQQVVRGDSAAYFCASSPYRDEREQYFGPGTRLTVT.

In DNA, the CDR3 is TGTGCCAGCAGCGACGGAGCCCCTTCGCGCTCTGGAAACACCATATATTTT. The encoded protein is CASSDGAPSRSGNTIYF. This chain links TRBV7-6 with TRBJ1-3, with D uncertain. The CDR3 runs to 17 residues. Germline loops: CDR1 SGHVS, CDR2 FNYEAQ. V was cut by 5 bases and J by 0 bases, with 17 bases left in between.

The V call is TRBV5-1, the J call TRBJ2-1; 14 bases map to TRBD2. The CDR3 extends over 16 amino acids. Germline V gene lookup returns CDR1 SGHRS and CDR2 YFSETQ. Trimming at V came to 4 bases and at J to 9 bases, leaving 9 bases not matched to a gene. In nucleotides, the CDR3 is TGCGCCAGCAGCGGAGGACTAGCGGGGGGAATCGGTGAGCAGTTCTTC. Protein sequence: CASSGGLAGGIGEQFF.

The genes are TRBV19 and TRBJ2-3, with TRBD2 matching 11 bases. The V segment lost 5 bases and the J segment 1 base; nucleotides outside the gene matches: 11. Germline CDR1 LNHDA, CDR2 SQIVND (reference sequence). The CDR3 loop spans 18 amino acids. CDR3 coding DNA: TGTGCCAGTAGTTTCTCGGCCACACTAGCGGGGGGCACAGATACGCAGTATTTT. This codes for CASSFSATLAGGTDTQYF.

The rearrangement joins TRBV30 to TRBJ1-3, with 9 bases aligning to TRBD1. The CDR3 extends over 16 amino acids. Trimming took 0 bases from V and 12 from J; bases not matched to a gene: 15. CDR1 and CDR2 from the germline V gene are GTSNPN and SVGIG (reference sequence). The chain's CDR3 is CAWSVLFPGQGQHIYF. Here the CDR3 DNA reads TGTGCCTGGAGTGTATTATTTCCGGGACAGGGCCAGCACATATATTTT.

The rearrangement joins TRBV6-5 to TRBJ2-6, with 8 bases fitting TRBD2. Trimming cost V 6 bases and J 4 bases; bases outside gene matches: 2. This CDR3 contains 14 residues. CDR1 is MNHEY and CDR2 is SVGAGI in the germline V gene. The CDR3 here is CASRREVGANVLTF. CDR3 coding DNA: TGTGCCAGCAGGCGGGAGGTAGGGGCCAACGTCCTGACTTTC.

V usage is TRBV13 and J usage is TRBJ1-1, with D unresolved. The length of the CDR3 is 14 residues. V gave up 5 bases and J gave up 3 bases, with 13 bases separating them. Germline loops: CDR1 PRHDT, CDR2 FYEKMQ (reference sequence). The DNA of the CDR3 is TGTGCCAGCAGCCCCTTCGGTGCGGACACTGAAGCTTTCTTT. Encoded protein: CASSPFGADTEAFF.

The chain couples TRBV15 to TRBJ1-1; D perhaps matches TRBD1 (6 bases). Between the trimmed V and J ends, which lost 1 base and 1 base, there was a span of 13 bases. This CDR3 region has 16 residues. Germline V gives CDR1 LNHNV, CDR2 YYDKDF (reference sequence). The CDR3 DNA is TGTGCCACCAGCAGAGGCGCCCAGGGGCGGAACACTGAAGCTTTCTTT. Amino acids: CATSRGAQGRNTEAFF. The full variable domain, rest sourced from reference TRBV15 and TRBJ1-1, is DAMVIQNPRYQVTQFGKPVTLSCSQTLNHNVMYWYQQKSSQAPKLLFHYYDKDFNNEADTPDNFQSRRPNTSFCFLDIRSPGLGDTAMYLCATSRGAQGRNTEAFFGQGTRLTVV.

The CDR3 sequence: CASQRRSNQPQHF. CDR3 DNA sequence: TGTGCCAGCCAGCGACGGAGCAATCAGCCCCAGCATTTT. The chain has TRBV12-3 or TRBV12-4 and TRBJ1-5, with D hard to call. CDR3 length: 13 residues. V was clipped by 8 bases and J by 1 base, with 9 bases between them.

This rearrangement joins TRBV30 to TRBJ2-5; 13 bases agree with TRBD2. The V segment lost 3 bases and the J segment 4 bases; nucleotides outside the gene matches: 5. CDR3 length equals 15 residues. Per germline, CDR1 GTSNPN and CDR2 SVGIG (reference sequence). In DNA, the CDR3 is TGTGCCTGGAGCATGGGACTAGCGGGGTCAGAGACCCAGTACTTC. It translates to CAWSMGLAGSETQYF. Together with reference TRBV30 and TRBJ2-5, the CDR3 gives the full variable domain: SQTIHQWPATLVQPVGSPLSLECTVEGTSNPNLYWYRQAAGRGLQLLFYSVGIGQISSEVPQNLSASRPQDRQFILSSKKLLLSDSGFYLCAWSMGLAGSETQYFGPGTRLLVL.

The chain links TRBV27 to TRBJ1-2, with 11 bases matching TRBD1. Germline V CDR1 and CDR2: MNHEY, SMNVEV (reference sequence). V gave up 4 bases and J gave up 8 bases; unmatched junction bases: 9. The length of the CDR3 is 15 residues. In nucleotides, the CDR3 is TGTGCCAGCAGTTCGGACAGGGGGCGTTTGGGGGGCTACACCTTC. Protein sequence: CASSSDRGRLGGYTF.

As to this clone: In the same sample, other DNA sequences code for this CDR3. The gene calls are TRBV7-8 and TRBJ1-2, with D unresolved. V was pared by 8 bases and J by 2 bases, with 18 bases between. Germline V gene lookup returns CDR1 SGHVS and CDR2 FQNEAQ. CDR3 length equals 15 residues. This CDR3 is CASALDFGSNYGYTF. Written as DNA, the CDR3 is TGTGCCAGCGCCTTGGACTTCGGATCCAACTATGGCTACACCTTC. Complete variable domain (other parts from reference TRBV7-8 and TRBJ1-2): GAGVSQSPRYKVAKRGQDVALRCDPISGHVSLFWYQQALGQGPEFLTYFQNEAQLDKSGLPSDRFFAERPEGSVSTLKIQRTQQEDSAVYLCASALDFGSNYGYTFGSGTRLTVV.

This sequence joins TRBV7-3 and TRBJ2-1; weak D call: TRBD2 (5 bases). Per the germline V gene, CDR1 is SGHTA and CDR2 is FQGTGA. Deletions cut 6 bases from V and 4 bases from J, with 10 bases between. The CDR3 consists of 13 residues. The CDR3 sequence is CASSPTTYNEQFF. In nucleotides, the CDR3 is TGTGCCAGCAGTCCGACTACTTACAATGAGCAGTTCTTC.

The rearrangement joins TRBV7-9 to TRBJ2-7; 9 nucleotides match TRBD1. The CDR3 has 15 residues. The trim removed 0 bases at V and 5 bases at J, leaving 5 bases unmatched. From germline, CDR1 is SEHNR and CDR2 FQNEAQ (reference sequence). The CDR3 protein is CASSLADRGLDEQYF. CDR3 nucleotides: TGTGCCAGCAGCTTAGCGGACAGGGGTCTGGACGAGCAGTACTTC.

This chain uses TRBV30 with TRBJ2-3; D may be TRBD2 (6 bases). Between the trimmed V and J ends, which lost 8 bases and 4 bases, there was a span of 19 bases. This CDR3 has 14 amino acids. Germline-derived CDR1 and CDR2 are GTSNPN and SVGIG (reference sequence). CDR3 sequence: CAVGTSERADTQYF. The CDR3 bases are TGTGCCGTAGGGACTTCCGAGAGGGCAGATACGCAGTATTTT. Looking up the rest from reference TRBV30 and TRBJ2-3 gives the full variable domain: SQTIHQWPATLVQPVGSPLSLECTVEGTSNPNLYWYRQAAGRGLQLLFYSVGIGQISSEVPQNLSASRPQDRQFILSSKKLLLSDSGFYLCAVGTSERADTQYFGPGTRLTVL.

The chain combines TRBV28 with TRBJ2-5; TRBD1 matches at 7 bases. Per the germline V gene, CDR1 is MDHEN and CDR2 is SYDVKM. V dropped 5 bases and J dropped 3; count of bases not matched to a gene: 12. The CDR3 is made up of 16 amino acids. The DNA for the CDR3 is TGTGCCAGCAGTGCGCCTGACGACAGGGACAAAGAGACCCAGTACTTC. It encodes CASSAPDDRDKETQYF.

V is TRBV14 and J is TRBJ2-1; perhaps D is TRBD1 or TRBD2 (5 bases each). Germline lookup yields CDR1 SGHDN and CDR2 FVKESK. The CDR3 runs 14 residues. Trimming left V 2 bases short and J 12 bases short, with 17 bases between. The CDR3 loop is CASSQNLLGVVQFF. CDR3 bases: TGTGCCAGCAGCCAAAATCTCTTGGGGGTGGTGCAGTTCTTC. The variable domain in full, with the rest retrieved from reference TRBV14 and TRBJ2-1, is EAGVTQFPSHSVIEKGQTVTLRCDPISGHDNLYWYRRVMGKEIKFLLHFVKESKQDESGMPNNRFLAERTGGTYSTLKVQPAELEDSGVYFCASSQNLLGVVQFFGPGTRLTVL.

The V and J genes are TRBV27 and TRBJ2-1; D tentatively fits TRBD1 or TRBD2 (5 bases each). V gave up 2 bases and J gave up 6 bases, with 5 bases separating them. The CDR3 spans 12 residues. CDR1 is MNHEY and CDR2 is SMNVEV in the germline V gene (reference sequence). In nucleotides, the CDR3 is TGTGCCAGCAGTTTAGGGGGCAATGAGCAGTTCTTC. It encodes CASSLGGNEQFF.

The V call is TRBV4-3, the J call TRBJ1-1; TRBD1 aligns across 7 bases. The ends lost 8 bases at V and 1 base at J; junction bases unmatched: 13. CDR3 length: 16 residues. The germline CDR1 and CDR2 sequences are LGHNA and YSLEER. CDR3 sequence: CASRRQGWSTNTEAFF. In DNA form, the CDR3 reads TGCGCCAGCCGGAGACAGGGTTGGAGTACGAACACTGAAGCTTTCTTT.